The next 27 T cell receptor beta chains were all read from a single sample in a study of CD8 T cells in Susac syndrome. Reverse transcription of about 0.45 to 1 ug RNA was carried out with random hexamers. TCRdb used MiXCR to reprocess the immunoSEQ multiplex PCR reads, holding one entry per CDR3 protein. Of roughly 150,000 distinct CDR3 sequences in the sample, 94% were seen once. The sample was CD4+ T cells from PBMCs. The receptors come from a human donor with multiple sclerosis.

This clonotype was detected a few times. J is TRBJ2-1 and V is TRBV6-1, with 10 bases aligning to TRBD1. Germline values: CDR1 MNHNS, CDR2 SASEGT. After removal of 5 bases from V and 4 bases from J, the junction contained 2 bases not matched to a gene. This CDR3 spans 14 amino acids. The CDR3: CASSPGQGYNEQFF. CDR3 in DNA: TGTGCCAGCAGTCCGGGACAGGGGTACAATGAGCAGTTCTTC.

This clonotype appeared once. The rearrangement joins TRBV2 to TRBJ2-2; D ambiguous. V shed 6 bases and J shed 6 bases, with 14 bases lying between them. This CDR3 is 14 amino acids long. The germline V gene has CDR1 SNHLY and CDR2 FYNNEI. For the CDR3, the DNA is TGTGCCAGCAGCCCGGCCGGTCTTGCCGGGGAGCTGTTTTTT. This sequence encodes CASSPAGLAGELFF.

V gene TRBV7-9 combines with J gene TRBJ1-2; D gene unclear. The germline CDR1 and CDR2 sequences are SEHNR and FQNEAQ (reference sequence). With 7 bases removed from V and 6 bases from J, the gap between germline ends came to 9 bases. CDR3 length equals 11 residues. The CDR3 spells CASTSPHGYTF. CDR3 nucleotides: TGTGCCAGCACCTCCCCCCATGGCTACACCTTC.

DNA for the CDR3: TGCAGCGGGGGGTTATCCTCCTACGAGCAGTACTTC. It encodes CSGGLSSYEQYF. The chain links TRBV29-1 to TRBJ2-7; either TRBD1 or TRBD2 may fit D (5 bases each). The CDR3 sequence is 12 residues long. Germline CDR1 reads SQVTM; CDR2 reads ANQGSEA. V was clipped by 7 bases and J by 0 bases, with 10 bases between them.

The V and J genes are TRBV28 and TRBJ1-6; a weak D match, TRBD1 (5 bases). Trimming took off 7 bases at V and 6 bases at J, with 13 bases between the two ends. This CDR3 is 14 amino acids long. Germline CDR1 is MDHEN and CDR2 is SYDVKM. The CDR3 region has the DNA TGTGCCAGCACCACCGGGACTGTTAATTCACCCCTCCACTTT. Translation: CASTTGTVNSPLHF.

The V gene is TRBV27, the J gene TRBJ2-1; D not resolved. V lost 6 bases and J 7 bases, leaving 13 bases between the germline ends. Germline V lookup: CDR1 MNHEY, CDR2 SMNVEV (reference sequence). The CDR3 covers 13 residues. CDR3 protein: CASSPVSRNEQFF. In nucleotides, the CDR3 is TGTGCCAGCAGCCCTGTGTCAAGAAATGAGCAGTTCTTC.

This chain joins TRBV2 and TRBJ2-1; a possible D gene is TRBD2 (6 bases). The CDR3 spans 12 residues. V was clipped by 4 bases and J by 8 bases, with 9 bases between them. Germline V gene lookup returns CDR1 SNHLY and CDR2 FYNNEI. The CDR3 DNA is TGTGCCAGCAGTGTTACGGGAGATGAGCAGTTCTTC. Translating gives CASSVTGDEQFF.

This clonotype was seen only once. CDR3 in amino acids: CASSSPRDREWGYTF. The CDR3, as DNA: TGTGCCAGCAGCTCCCCCCGGGACAGGGAGTGGGGCTACACCTTC. The rearrangement links TRBV5-8 to TRBJ1-2, with 9 bases identical to TRBD1. V was pared by 3 bases and J by 8 bases, with 11 bases of the junction left unmatched. Germline CDR1 SGHTS, CDR2 YDEGEE. The CDR3 is 15 residues long.

The chain combines TRBV18 with TRBJ1-2; 8 bases are a match to TRBD1. This CDR3 comprises 16 residues. CDR1 is KGHSH and CDR2 is LQKENI in the germline V gene. The ends lost 1 base at V and 8 bases at J; junction bases unmatched: 12. CDR3 amino acids: CASSPRLAGGNQGYTF. CDR3 nucleotide sequence: TGTGCCAGCTCACCACGTTTGGCAGGGGGCAATCAAGGCTACACCTTC.

The chain is built from TRBV12-3 or TRBV12-4 and TRBJ2-1; 10 bases are a match to TRBD2. This CDR3 has 19 amino acids. The V and J ends lost 7 bases and 2 bases, in that order; junction bases with no gene match: 17. The CDR3 nucleotides read TGTGCCAGCAAGGGGGGGAGGCTAGCGGGAGTCGCTCCCTACAATGAGCAGTTCTTC. Protein sequence: CASKGGRLAGVAPYNEQFF.

This sequence joins TRBV4-1 and TRBJ1-4; D not certain. Trimming left V 2 bases short and J 8 bases short, with 12 bases between. The CDR3 has 14 residues. The V gene's germline CDR1 is MGHRA and CDR2 YSYEKL. CDR3 DNA: TGCGCCAGCAGCCAACCATCTACAGTCGAAAAACTGTTTTTT. The encoded protein is CASSQPSTVEKLFF.

The V gene is TRBV5-1, the J gene TRBJ2-2, with a tentative D call TRBD2 (6 bases). Trimming took 6 bases from V and 6 from J, leaving 18 bases between them. The CDR3 spans 15 residues. Looked up from germline, CDR1 is SGHRS and CDR2 is YFSETQ. CDR3 residues: CASTDGRGASGELFF. CDR3 nucleotides: TGCGCCAGCACTGACGGGAGAGGGGCGTCCGGGGAGCTGTTTTTT.

The V gene is TRBV16, the J gene TRBJ1-5; D remains ambiguous. Deletions cut 4 bases from V and 4 bases from J, with 8 bases between. Germline V lookup: CDR1 KGHSY, CDR2 FQNENV. The length of the CDR3 is 13 residues. The CDR3 region has the DNA TGTGCCAGCAGCCCAGGATATAATCAGCCCCAGCATTTT. Its translation is CASSPGYNQPQHF. Complete variable domain (other parts from reference TRBV16 and TRBJ1-5): GEEVAQTPKHLVRGEGQKAKLYCAPIKGHSYVFWYQQVLKNEFKFLISFQNENVFDETGMPKERFSAKCLPNSPCSLEIQATKLEDSAVYFCASSPGYNQPQHFGDGTRLSIL.

The chain carries TRBV12-3 or TRBV12-4 and TRBJ2-5; the match to TRBD1 covers 8 bases. There are 17 residues in the CDR3. The V segment lost 1 base and the J segment 5 bases; nucleotides outside the gene matches: 12. The DNA of the CDR3 is TGTGCCAGCAGTTTAGACATTGGACAGGGTAGTTCGGAGACCCAGTACTTC. Protein product: CASSLDIGQGSSETQYF.

The chain combines TRBV27 with TRBJ2-1; D possibly corresponds to TRBD1 (5 bases). CDR3 size: 17 residues. The V gene's germline CDR1 is MNHEY and CDR2 SMNVEV (reference sequence). V gave up 5 bases and J gave up 0 bases, with 17 bases separating them. The CDR3 protein is CASSLSPGIGSYNEQFF. CDR3 in DNA: TGTGCCAGCAGTCTCTCTCCAGGGATTGGCTCCTACAATGAGCAGTTCTTC.

The rearrangement links TRBV24-1 to TRBJ1-2, with D maybe TRBD1 (6 bases). Germline CDR1 is KGHDR and CDR2 is SFDVKD. This CDR3 region has 15 residues. V dropped 2 bases and J dropped 8 bases, with 17 bases sitting between them. The DNA of the CDR3 is TGTGCCACCAGTGATTCCGCCCCAGGGGAGAAAGGCTACACCTTC. This encodes CATSDSAPGEKGYTF.

The chain employs TRBV7-2 and TRBJ1-1, with 7 bases lining up with TRBD1. The V gene's germline CDR1 is SGHTA and CDR2 FQGNSA. CDR3 length equals 15 residues. The trim removed 3 bases at V and 3 bases at J, leaving 7 bases unmatched. CDR3 nucleotide sequence: TGTGCCAGCAGCTTTGCTCGGGGACAGTACACTGAAGCTTTCTTT. Translating gives CASSFARGQYTEAFF.

The chain couples TRBV18 to TRBJ1-5; D remains ambiguous. From germline, CDR1 is KGHSH and CDR2 LQKENI. V lost 2 bases, J lost 7 bases, and 15 bases lay in between. CDR3 size: 15 residues. CDR3 amino acids: CASSPVRASGQPQHF. The CDR3 DNA follows: TGTGCCAGCTCACCAGTGAGGGCGTCAGGCCAGCCCCAGCATTTT.

V gene TRBV13 combines with J gene TRBJ1-5; a possible D gene is TRBD1 (6 bases). The CDR3 spans 17 residues. Germline CDR1 is PRHDT and CDR2 is FYEKMQ (reference sequence). The V and J ends lost 0 bases and 3 bases respectively, with 15 bases between them. CDR3 nucleotides: TGTGCCAGCAGCTTAGGCGGGTGGACAGCTATCAATCAGCCCCAGCATTTT. As protein: CASSLGGWTAINQPQHF.

The V call is TRBV4-1, the J call TRBJ2-7; D remains ambiguous. The CDR3 extends over 15 amino acids. Germline CDR1 reads MGHRA; CDR2 reads YSYEKL. V lost 11 bases to trimming and J lost 6 bases, with 26 bases between them. The chain's CDR3 is CAGISWFWGFREQYF. The CDR3 nucleotides read TGCGCCGGAATCTCGTGGTTCTGGGGATTCCGCGAGCAGTACTTC.

This chain joins TRBV30 and TRBJ1-5, with a tentative D call TRBD1 (5 bases). CDR3 size: 14 residues. Germline V gives CDR1 GTSNPN, CDR2 SVGIG (reference sequence). V shed 4 bases and J shed 8 bases, with 18 bases lying between them. The CDR3 protein is CAWTRDRLEEPQHF. Here the CDR3 DNA reads TGTGCCTGGACCAGGGACCGCTTGGAAGAGCCCCAGCATTTT. Full variable domain (outside the CDR3, taken from reference TRBV30 and TRBJ1-5): SQTIHQWPATLVQPVGSPLSLECTVEGTSNPNLYWYRQAAGRGLQLLFYSVGIGQISSEVPQNLSASRPQDRQFILSSKKLLLSDSGFYLCAWTRDRLEEPQHFGDGTRLSIL.

The rearrangement joins TRBV5-1 to TRBJ1-1; no reliable D call. Trimming cost V 3 bases and J 4 bases, with 10 bases left between them. This CDR3 contains 13 residues. From germline, CDR1 is SGHRS and CDR2 YFSETQ. CDR3 sequence (DNA): TGCGCCAGCAGCTCTGGGAGTTTCACTGAAGCTTTCTTT. This sequence encodes CASSSGSFTEAFF.

This chain links TRBV14 with TRBJ2-1; D call uncertain. The CDR3 runs 16 residues. Deletions cut 4 bases from V and 0 bases from J, with 13 bases between. Germline values: CDR1 SGHDN, CDR2 FVKESK. The CDR3 DNA is TGTGCCAGCAGCCCCCTCGGGCGGAGCTCCTACAATGAGCAGTTCTTC. Protein sequence: CASSPLGRSSYNEQFF.

This clonotype was detected once. The chain combines TRBV6-2 or TRBV6-3 with TRBJ2-7; possibly TRBD2 for D (6 bases). Germline loops: CDR1 MNHEY, CDR2 SVGEGT. The V and J ends lost 8 bases and 0 bases respectively, with 11 bases between them. The CDR3 extends over 13 amino acids. The CDR3 region is CASSEGPSYEQYF. In DNA form, the CDR3 reads TGTGCCAGCTCGGAGGGCCCCTCCTACGAGCAGTACTTC.

The chain uses TRBV6-6 and TRBJ2-1; perhaps TRBD2 as D (6 bases). The CDR3 runs to 13 residues. V lost 8 bases and J lost 6, with 14 bases in between. Germline V gene data show CDR1 as MNHNY and CDR2 as SVGAGI (reference sequence). CDR3 sequence reads: CASGEDHSNEQFF. CDR3 sequence (DNA): TGTGCCAGCGGGGAGGACCACTCCAATGAGCAGTTCTTC.

The rearrangement links TRBV15 to TRBJ2-1; the match to TRBD1 covers 7 bases. The CDR3 covers 14 residues. V lost 1 base to trimming and J lost 6 bases; unmatched junction nucleotides: 3. Germline CDR1 LNHNV, CDR2 YYDKDF (reference sequence). For the CDR3, the DNA is TGTGCCACCAGCAGAGTAACAGGGGCCAATGAGCAGTTCTTC. This codes for CATSRVTGANEQFF.

The chain carries TRBV10-3 and TRBJ2-1; D unresolved. From germline, CDR1 is ENHRY and CDR2 SYGVKD. This CDR3 spans 14 amino acids. V lost 7 bases and J lost 4, with 14 bases in between. The CDR3 DNA is TGTGCCATCATGTCCCAATACCGGTACAATGAGCAGTTCTTC. Encoded protein: CAIMSQYRYNEQFF.